This T cell receptor beta chain came from a study of T cell responses to AZD1222 COVID-19 vaccine. Study-wide findings and caveats: A reported finding is that nearly half of spike-specific TCRs target unmutated variant regions.

CDR3 length equals 13 residues. Germline CDR1 LGHNA, CDR2 YSLEER. V was trimmed by 0 bases and J by 2 bases, leaving 4 bases between them. As to this clone: The antigen is unknown.

Samples with a second dose at about 4 or about 12 weeks were pooled together. The assay was immunoSEQ multiplex PCR, and TCRdb's table has in-frame clones only and misses some. The sample records 95,000 to 150,000 clones, under 95% being singletons. This rearrangement joins TRBV4-3 to TRBJ2-5, with D hard to call. The source was peripheral blood, collected 28 days after the second AZD1222 dose. The TCR originated in an adult who received the AZD1222 COVID-19 vaccine. CDR3 bases: TGCGCCAGCAGCCAAGAGAGACAAGAGACCCAGTACTTC. Translating it yields CASSQERQETQYF.